The present T cell receptor (beta chain) was sequenced within a study of cytomegalovirus exposure and HLA in healthy donors. The PCR ran on 60 Vbeta and 13 Jbeta primers. Produced via immunoSEQ multiplex PCR; TCRdb's table is partial and in-frame only. The table lists around 110,000 clones, 70% to 85% of them singletons. Germline CDR1 is PRHDT and CDR2 is FYEKMQ (reference sequence). The V end was cut by 4 bases, the J end by 6 bases, with 9 bases between. The CDR3 extends over 12 amino acids. The sequence came from a man aged 55 to 70 in good health and CMV-seronegative. V usage is TRBV13 and J usage is TRBJ1-2; D is perhaps TRBD1 (5 bases). Sequenced material: PBMCs. Written as DNA, the CDR3 is TGTGCCAGCAGCTCAAGGGGTAATGGCTACACCTTC. Translation: CASSSRGNGYTF.